The entry that follows covers one TCR beta chain sequence. The data derive from a study of T cell responses to AZD1222 COVID-19 vaccine. Overall study context: Samples with a second dose at about 4 or about 12 weeks were pooled together.

The CDR3 runs to 15 residues. V was shortened by 0 bases and J by 0 bases, with 8 bases between the two germline ends. Germline V gene lookup returns CDR1 GTSNPN and CDR2 SVGIG (reference sequence). Clones were read by immunoSEQ multiplex PCR, and TCRdb kept only the in-frame ones, dropping some. The sample records 180,000 or so clones, about 88% being singletons. The V gene is TRBV30, the J gene TRBJ2-2; no firm D call. The source was peripheral blood, collected on day 0 of AZD1222 vaccination. This TCR was recovered from an adult in good health. CDR3 DNA: TGTGCCTGGAGTGTTTCGACCTCGAACACCGGGGAGCTGTTTTTT. Translated: CAWSVSTSNTGELFF.